One and the same sample provided the 15 T cell receptor beta chains below, sequenced in a study of regulatory T cells in long-lasting Graves disease. The time point was: persistent/refractory GD, antithyroid drugs over 5 years with positive TRAb. Scientists built the TCR library using RNA that was extracted from PBMCs. TCR beta libraries were built with iRepertoire HTBI primers and Arm-PCR of CDR3 regions. TCRdb redid the calling of the multiplex PCR reads with MiXCR, one entry per CDR3 protein. Seen here are 350,000 to 450,000 distinct CDR3 sequences, about 20% observed once, and the top ten hold less than 25%. This sample comprised peripheral blood mononuclear cells (PBMCs), obtained when the disease was refractory, from a patient treated with antithyroid drugs. Receptor source: a female donor with Graves disease.

This clonotype was recorded many times. The rearrangement uses TRBV28 and TRBJ1-5, with TRBD1 identical over 8 bases. Looked up from germline, CDR1 is MDHEN and CDR2 is SYDVKM. The J segment lost 6 bases and the V segment lost 6 bases, leaving 10 bases of the junction unmatched. The CDR3 is made up of 15 amino acids. As DNA, the CDR3 is TGTGCCAGCAGGCCCGGGACAGGAGGTGGTCAGCCCCAGCATTTT. Amino acids: CASRPGTGGGQPQHF.

This clonotype was found a few times. The chain uses TRBV7-9 and TRBJ2-7; tentative D call: TRBD1 (6 bases). From germline, CDR1 is SEHNR and CDR2 FQNEAQ (reference sequence). V gave up 4 bases and J gave up 0 bases, with 13 bases separating them. The length of the CDR3 is 15 residues. For the CDR3, the DNA is TGTGCCAGCAGCTCAGGACAGATAAGCTCCTACGAGCAGTACTTC. Translating it yields CASSSGQISSYEQYF.

This clonotype showed up just a few times. The gene calls are TRBV5-5 and TRBJ2-7, with a possible D match to TRBD1 (8 bases). CDR1 and CDR2 (germline): SGHKS, YYEKEE (reference sequence). The CDR3 length is 16 residues. V lost 1 base, J lost 4 bases, and 18 bases lay in between. CDR3 in amino acids: CASSLRGGQEAYEQYF. CDR3 DNA: TGTGCCAGCAGCTTGAGGGGGGGACAGGAGGCGTACGAGCAGTACTTC.

Here the CDR3 DNA reads TGTGCCAGCTATGGGGGCAGGGAACGGGGGTCCTACGAGCAGTACTTC. It translates to CASYGGRERGSYEQYF. The V and J genes are TRBV28 and TRBJ2-7; D possibly uses TRBD1 or TRBD2 (6 bases each). This CDR3 comprises 16 residues. V gave up 8 bases and J gave up 1 base, with 21 bases separating them. Germline V gene data show CDR1 as MDHEN and CDR2 as SYDVKM.

The chain joins TRBV28 to TRBJ1-2, with D maybe TRBD1 (6 bases). The V gene lost 4 bases and the J gene lost 8 bases, with 23 bases spanning the gap. This CDR3 has 16 amino acids. The V gene's germline CDR1 is MDHEN and CDR2 SYDVKM. The CDR3 sequence: CASSSPTGTGGAGYTF. CDR3 sequence (DNA): TGTGCCAGCAGTTCCCCGACCGGGACGGGGGGCGCAGGCTACACCTTC.

This clonotype was recorded a few times. The gene calls are TRBV7-6 and TRBJ2-2; 11 nucleotides align to TRBD2. In germline, CDR1 is SGHVS, CDR2 FNYEAQ. With V trimmed by 3 bases and J by 3 bases, 9 bases remained unmatched. The CDR3 has 18 residues. As DNA, the CDR3 is TGTGCCAGCAGCTTCGACGGGACTAGCGGACGTGACACCGGGGAGCTGTTTTTT. It translates to CASSFDGTSGRDTGELFF.

This clonotype has more than one count but fewer than ten. This sequence joins TRBV7-6 and TRBJ1-2, with a weak D call TRBD1 (5 bases). Per the germline V gene, CDR1 is SGHVS and CDR2 is FNYEAQ. V lost 1 base, J lost 4 bases, and 16 bases lay in between. This CDR3 has 16 residues. The CDR3 spells CASSLEVGGDLYGYTF. CDR3 DNA: TGTGCCAGCAGCTTAGAGGTGGGGGGAGACCTCTATGGCTACACCTTC.

Only a few counts were recorded for this clonotype. The chain has TRBV10-3 and TRBJ2-2; D is perhaps TRBD1 or TRBD2 (5 bases each). V was pared by 6 bases and J by 8 bases, with 28 bases between. The CDR3 runs 18 residues. From germline, CDR1 is ENHRY and CDR2 SYGVKD. CDR3 amino acids: CAISEQPSRDPSEGELFF. Here the CDR3 DNA reads TGTGCCATCAGCGAACAACCAAGCCGGGACCCTTCTGAGGGGGAGCTGTTTTTT.

This clonotype turned up a few times. The genes are TRBV6-1 and TRBJ1-2; perhaps TRBD1 as D (6 bases). Trimming took 11 bases from V and 6 from J, leaving 13 bases between them. The CDR3 is 11 residues long. CDR1 is MNHNS and CDR2 is SASEGT in the germline V gene. This CDR3 reads CAGLGGDGYTF. CDR3 nucleotide sequence: TGTGCCGGATTGGGGGGCGATGGCTACACCTTC.

This clonotype has just a few counts. CDR3 DNA: TGTGCCAGCAGCCCGGGGACAGCCTATAGCAATCAGCCCCAGCATTTT. Translating gives CASSPGTAYSNQPQHF. The chain is built from TRBV7-2 and TRBJ1-5; TRBD1 matches at 7 bases. The germline CDR1 and CDR2 sequences are SGHTA and FQGNSA. The ends lost 5 bases at V and 0 bases at J; junction bases unmatched: 7. The CDR3 runs 16 residues.

This clonotype was seen a few times. The rearrangement uses TRBV7-2 and TRBJ2-4; 13 nucleotides agree with TRBD2. This CDR3 is 17 amino acids long. After removal of 2 bases from V and 5 bases from J, the junction contained 6 bases not matched to a gene. Germline V gene data show CDR1 as SGHTA and CDR2 as FQGNSA. DNA of the CDR3: TGTGCCAGCAGCTTACGACTAGCGGGAGGTGGGCAAAACATTCAGTACTTC. It translates to CASSLRLAGGGQNIQYF.

J is TRBJ2-7 and V is TRBV18; D is ambiguous. Trimming took off 10 bases at V and 3 bases at J, with 10 bases between the two ends. Per the germline V gene, CDR1 is KGHSH and CDR2 is LQKENI. This CDR3 contains 11 residues. Written as DNA, the CDR3 is TGTGCCACCCGAGACCACTACGAGCAGTACTTC. The encoded protein is CATRDHYEQYF.

As regards this clonotype: The junction departs from the called germline gene at one end, perhaps through a read error. The rearrangement links TRBV28 to TRBJ1-3, with a weak D call TRBD1 (6 bases). The CDR3 extends over 15 amino acids. Germline lookup yields CDR1 MDHEN and CDR2 SYDVKM. The CDR3, as DNA: TGTGCCGGCAGTTTATTGAACAGGGCTGGAAACACCATATATTTT. As protein: CAGSLLNRAGNTIYF.

This clonotype was seen a few times. A read error may be the cause here, since a much bigger clone is one base away. This chain joins TRBV28 and TRBJ2-7; 7 bases fit TRBD1. The CDR3 is 14 amino acids. CDR1 and CDR2 (germline): MDHEN, SYDVKM. The CDR3 sequence: CASSLIGTDYKQYF. Written as DNA, the CDR3 is TGTGCCAGCAGTTTAATCGGGACAGACTACAAGCAGTACTTC.

The V and J genes are TRBV5-1 and TRBJ2-2; D is possibly TRBD1 (7 bases). The CDR3 is 16 amino acids. Per the germline V gene, CDR1 is SGHRS and CDR2 is YFSETQ. The germline V and J ends were trimmed by 0 bases and 3 bases, with 12 bases remaining between them. CDR3 bases: TGCGCCAGCAGCTTGGAACCAGGGGGGTACACCGGGGAGCTGTTTTTT. Translated: CASSLEPGGYTGELFF.